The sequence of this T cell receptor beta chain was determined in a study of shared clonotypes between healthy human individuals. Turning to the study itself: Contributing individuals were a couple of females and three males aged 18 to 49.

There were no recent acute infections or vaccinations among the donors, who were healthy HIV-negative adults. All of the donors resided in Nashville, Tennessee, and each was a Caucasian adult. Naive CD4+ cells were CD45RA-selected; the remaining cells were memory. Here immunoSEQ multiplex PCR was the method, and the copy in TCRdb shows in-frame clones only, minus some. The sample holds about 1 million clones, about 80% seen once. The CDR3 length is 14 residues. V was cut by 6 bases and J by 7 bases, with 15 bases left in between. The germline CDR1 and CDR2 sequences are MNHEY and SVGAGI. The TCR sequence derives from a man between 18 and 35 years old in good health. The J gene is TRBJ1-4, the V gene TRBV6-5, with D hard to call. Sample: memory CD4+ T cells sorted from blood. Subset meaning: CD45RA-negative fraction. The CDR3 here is CASRLSQHTEKLFF. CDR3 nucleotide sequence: TGTGCCAGCAGGCTAAGCCAACACACTGAAAAACTGTTTTTT.